The 5 T cell receptor beta chains in this list originate from one sample, sequenced in a study of T cells after yellow fever vaccination. MiXCR, run by TCRdb on the 5' RACE reads, gives a single entry per CDR3 protein. The table has 25,000 to 40,000 distinct CDR3 sequences, more than 6.5% seen once; the top ten hold less than 25%. Sequenced material: PBMCs, either bulk or a sorted T-cell subset (CD4+, CD8+, memory, or dextramer-sorted; not recorded which), taken on the day of the first yellow fever vaccination. All receptors derive from a man aged 18 to 29 who received the YFV17D yellow fever vaccine.

This clonotype showed up many times. The genes are TRBV3-1 and TRBJ2-1; D not resolved. Per the germline V gene, CDR1 is LGHDT and CDR2 is YNNKEL (reference sequence). Trimming cost V 4 bases and J 3 bases, with 4 bases left between them. The CDR3 is 12 amino acids. CDR3 sequence reads: CASSPRYNEQFF. The CDR3, as DNA: TGTGCCAGCAGCCCGCGCTACAATGAGCAGTTCTTC.

This clonotype came up many times. The chain combines TRBV7-6 with TRBJ2-7, with 7 bases that match TRBD2. This CDR3 has 19 residues. The J segment lost 4 bases and the V segment lost 4 bases, leaving 22 bases of the junction unmatched. Germline CDR1 and CDR2: SGHVS and FNYEAQ. The CDR3 sequence is CASSSGDPGLGRYKYEQYF. CDR3 in DNA: TGTGCCAGCAGCTCGGGAGACCCCGGACTAGGTCGCTACAAGTACGAGCAGTACTTC.

This clonotype was recorded at least ten times. The chain is built from TRBV20-1 and TRBJ2-5, with 9 bases lining up with TRBD2. Germline V gene sequence: CDR1 DFQATT, CDR2 SNEGSKA (reference sequence). The V gene end was trimmed by 0 bases and the J gene end by 0 bases; junction bases not matched to a gene: 2. The CDR3 has 15 residues. CDR3 protein: CSAREASGDQETQYF. The DNA of the CDR3 is TGCAGTGCTAGAGAGGCTAGCGGGGACCAAGAGACCCAGTACTTC.

This clonotype appeared many times. V usage is TRBV10-3 and J usage is TRBJ2-7; no clear D. The CDR3 is made up of 13 amino acids. Germline V gene data show CDR1 as ENHRY and CDR2 as SYGVKD. The ends were cut back, 4 bases at V and 3 bases at J, with 10 bases in the middle. CDR3 protein: CAISVSPNYEQYF. In nucleotides, the CDR3 is TGTGCCATCAGTGTCAGCCCCAACTACGAGCAGTACTTC.

This clonotype was counted many times. The J gene is TRBJ1-6, the V gene TRBV21-1; the tabulated D call, TRBD1, remains unverified against the DNA. TRBV21-1 is termed a pseudogene. The CDR3 loop spans 14 amino acids. CDR3 DNA sequence: TGTGCCAGCAGGACAGGGGCATATAATTCACCCCTCCACTTT. Amino acid sequence: CASRTGAYNSPLHF.